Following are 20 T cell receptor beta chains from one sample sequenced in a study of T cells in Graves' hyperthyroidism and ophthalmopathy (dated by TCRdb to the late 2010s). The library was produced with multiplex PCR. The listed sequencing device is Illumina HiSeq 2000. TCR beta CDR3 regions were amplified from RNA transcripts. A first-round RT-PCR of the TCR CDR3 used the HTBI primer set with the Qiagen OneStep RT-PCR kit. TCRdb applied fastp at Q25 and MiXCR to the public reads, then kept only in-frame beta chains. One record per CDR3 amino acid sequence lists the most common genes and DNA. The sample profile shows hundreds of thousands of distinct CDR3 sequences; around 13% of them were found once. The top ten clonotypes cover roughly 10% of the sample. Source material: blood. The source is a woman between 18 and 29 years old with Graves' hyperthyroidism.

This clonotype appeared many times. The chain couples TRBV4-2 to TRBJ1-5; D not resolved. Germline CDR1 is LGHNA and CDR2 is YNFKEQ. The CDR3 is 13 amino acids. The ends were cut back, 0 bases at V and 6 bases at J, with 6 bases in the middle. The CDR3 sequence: CASSQDLAQPQHF. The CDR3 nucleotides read TGTGCCAGCAGCCAAGATCTTGCTCAGCCCCAGCATTTT.

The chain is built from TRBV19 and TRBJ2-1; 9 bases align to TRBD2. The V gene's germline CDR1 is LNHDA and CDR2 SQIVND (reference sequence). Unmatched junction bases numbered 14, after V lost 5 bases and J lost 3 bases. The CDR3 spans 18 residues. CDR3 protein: CASSPLRGGRGIYNEQFF. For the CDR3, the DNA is TGTGCCAGTAGTCCCCTGAGGGGCGGGAGGGGAATCTACAATGAGCAGTTCTTC.

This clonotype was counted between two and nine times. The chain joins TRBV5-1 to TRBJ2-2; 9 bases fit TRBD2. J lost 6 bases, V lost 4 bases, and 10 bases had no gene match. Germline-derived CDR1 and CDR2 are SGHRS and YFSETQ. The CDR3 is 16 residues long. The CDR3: CASSIIAGEGAGELFF. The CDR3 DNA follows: TGCGCCAGCAGCATTATAGCGGGAGAAGGGGCCGGGGAGCTGTTTTTT.

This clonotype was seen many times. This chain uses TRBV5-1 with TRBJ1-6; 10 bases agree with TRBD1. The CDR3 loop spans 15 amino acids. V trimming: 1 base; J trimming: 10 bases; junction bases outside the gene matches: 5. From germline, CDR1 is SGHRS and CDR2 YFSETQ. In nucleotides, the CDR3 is TGCGCCAGCAGCTTGTCGGGACAGGGGAGGTCACCCCTCCACTTT. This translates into CASSLSGQGRSPLHF.

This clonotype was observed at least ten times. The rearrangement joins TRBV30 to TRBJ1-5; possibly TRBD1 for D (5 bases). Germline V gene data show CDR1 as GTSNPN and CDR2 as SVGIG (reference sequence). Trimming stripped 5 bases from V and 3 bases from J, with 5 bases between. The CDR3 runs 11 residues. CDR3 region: CAWGANQPQHF. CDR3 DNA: TGTGCCTGGGGGGCCAATCAGCCCCAGCATTTT.

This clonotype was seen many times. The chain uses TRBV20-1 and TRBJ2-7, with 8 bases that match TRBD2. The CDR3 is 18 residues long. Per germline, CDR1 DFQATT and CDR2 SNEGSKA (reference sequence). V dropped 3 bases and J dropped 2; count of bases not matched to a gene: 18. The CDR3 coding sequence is TGCAGTGCTAGTCCCTCGCAGGGACTGGGCGGGGGGCCCTACGAGCAGTACTTC. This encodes CSASPSQGLGGGPYEQYF.

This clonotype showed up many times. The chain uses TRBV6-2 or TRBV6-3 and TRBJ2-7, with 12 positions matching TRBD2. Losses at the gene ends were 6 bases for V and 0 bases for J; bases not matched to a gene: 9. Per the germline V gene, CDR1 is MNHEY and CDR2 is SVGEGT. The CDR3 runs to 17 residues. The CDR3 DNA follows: TGTGCCAGCAGGCCGGGACTAGCGGGCGAAATCTCCTACGAGCAGTACTTC. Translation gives CASRPGLAGEISYEQYF.

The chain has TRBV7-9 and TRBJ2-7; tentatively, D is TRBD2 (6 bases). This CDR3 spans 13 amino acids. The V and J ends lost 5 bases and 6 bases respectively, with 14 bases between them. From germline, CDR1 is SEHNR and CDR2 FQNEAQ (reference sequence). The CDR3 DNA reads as TGTGCCAGCAGCGGGGGACTCTGGGCCGAGCAGTACTTC. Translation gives CASSGGLWAEQYF.

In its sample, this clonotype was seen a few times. The CDR3 sequence: CASENGGSEAFF. The CDR3 DNA is TGCGCCAGCGAGAATGGGGGCTCTGAAGCTTTCTTT. This chain uses TRBV10-2 with TRBJ1-1; a possible D gene is TRBD1 (6 bases). Germline V gives CDR1 WSHSY, CDR2 SAAADI. There are 12 residues in the CDR3. Trimming removed 8 bases from V and 6 bases from J, with 13 bases in between.

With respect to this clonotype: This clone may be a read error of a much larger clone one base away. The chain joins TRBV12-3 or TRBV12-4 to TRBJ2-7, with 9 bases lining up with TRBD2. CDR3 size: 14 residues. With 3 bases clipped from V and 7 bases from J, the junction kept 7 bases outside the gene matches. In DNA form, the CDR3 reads TGTGCCAGCAGTTTCCGCGGGACTAGCCATGAGCAGTACTTC. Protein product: CASSFRGTSHEQYF.

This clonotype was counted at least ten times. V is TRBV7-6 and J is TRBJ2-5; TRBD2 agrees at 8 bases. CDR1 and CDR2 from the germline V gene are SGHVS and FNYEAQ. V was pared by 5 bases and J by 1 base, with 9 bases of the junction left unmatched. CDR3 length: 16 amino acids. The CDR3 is CASSPRASGPQETQYF. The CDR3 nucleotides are TGTGCCAGCAGCCCTAGGGCTAGCGGGCCCCAAGAGACCCAGTACTTC. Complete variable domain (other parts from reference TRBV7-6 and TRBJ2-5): GAGVSQSPRYKVTKRGQDVALRCDPISGHVSLYWYRQALGQGPEFLTYFNYEAQQDKSGLPNDRFSAERPEGSISTLTIQRTEQRDSAMYRCASSPRASGPQETQYFGPGTRLLVL.

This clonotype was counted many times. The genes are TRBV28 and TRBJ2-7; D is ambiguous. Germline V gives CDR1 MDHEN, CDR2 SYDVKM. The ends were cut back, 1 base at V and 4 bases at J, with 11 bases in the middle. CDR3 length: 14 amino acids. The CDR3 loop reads CASSLFGIRYEQYF. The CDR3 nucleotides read TGTGCCAGCAGTTTATTTGGGATAAGGTACGAGCAGTACTTC.

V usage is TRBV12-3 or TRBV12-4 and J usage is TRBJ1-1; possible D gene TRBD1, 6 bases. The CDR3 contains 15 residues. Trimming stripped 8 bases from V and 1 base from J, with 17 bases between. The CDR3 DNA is TGTGCCAGCCGACAAACCGGGACACAGAACACTGAAGCTTTCTTT. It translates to CASRQTGTQNTEAFF.

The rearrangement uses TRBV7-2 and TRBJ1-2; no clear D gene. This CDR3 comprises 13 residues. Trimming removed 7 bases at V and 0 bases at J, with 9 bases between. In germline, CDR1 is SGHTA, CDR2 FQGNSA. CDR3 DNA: TGTGCCAGCACCAGACTTGCTAACTATGGCTACACCTTC. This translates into CASTRLANYGYTF.

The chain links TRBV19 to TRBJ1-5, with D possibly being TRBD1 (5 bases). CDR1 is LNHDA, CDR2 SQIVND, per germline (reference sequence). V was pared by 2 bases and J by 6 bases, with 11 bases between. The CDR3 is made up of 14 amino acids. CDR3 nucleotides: TGTGCCAGTAGTATAACGTCAGGGCCTCAGCCCCAGCATTTT. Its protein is CASSITSGPQPQHF.

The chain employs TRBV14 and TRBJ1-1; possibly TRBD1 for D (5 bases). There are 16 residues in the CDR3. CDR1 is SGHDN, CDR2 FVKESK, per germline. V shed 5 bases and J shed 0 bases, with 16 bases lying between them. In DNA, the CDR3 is TGTGCCAGCAGCATCCGGGACGGAAGTATGAACACTGAAGCTTTCTTT. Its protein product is CASSIRDGSMNTEAFF.

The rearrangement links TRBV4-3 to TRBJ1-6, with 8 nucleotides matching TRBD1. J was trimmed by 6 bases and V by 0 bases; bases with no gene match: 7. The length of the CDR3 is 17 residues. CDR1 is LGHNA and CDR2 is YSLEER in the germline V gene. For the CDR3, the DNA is TGCGCCAGCAGCCAAGACCAATACAGGGGGACTAATTCACCCCTCCACTTT. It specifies CASSQDQYRGTNSPLHF.

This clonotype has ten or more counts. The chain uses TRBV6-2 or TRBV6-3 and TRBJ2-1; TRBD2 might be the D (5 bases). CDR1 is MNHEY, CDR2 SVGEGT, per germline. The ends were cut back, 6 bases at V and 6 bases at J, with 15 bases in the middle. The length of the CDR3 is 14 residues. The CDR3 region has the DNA TGTGCCAGCAGCTCCGCACTAGTACCCAATGAGCAGTTCTTC. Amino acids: CASSSALVPNEQFF.

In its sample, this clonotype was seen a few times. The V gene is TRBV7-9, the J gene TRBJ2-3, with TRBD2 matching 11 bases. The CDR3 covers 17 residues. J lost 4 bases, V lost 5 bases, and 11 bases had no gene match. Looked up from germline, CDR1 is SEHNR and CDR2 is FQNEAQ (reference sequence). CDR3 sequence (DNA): TGTGCCAGCAGCAACCGTCCTGGACTAGCGGGCGCAGATACGCAGTATTTT. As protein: CASSNRPGLAGADTQYF.

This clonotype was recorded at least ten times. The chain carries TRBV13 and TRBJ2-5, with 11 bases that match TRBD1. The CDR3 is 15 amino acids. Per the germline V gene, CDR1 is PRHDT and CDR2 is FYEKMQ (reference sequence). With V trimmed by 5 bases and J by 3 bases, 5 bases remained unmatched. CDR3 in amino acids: CASSHPGQGEETQYF. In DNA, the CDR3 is TGTGCCAGCAGCCACCCGGGACAGGGGGAAGAGACCCAGTACTTC.